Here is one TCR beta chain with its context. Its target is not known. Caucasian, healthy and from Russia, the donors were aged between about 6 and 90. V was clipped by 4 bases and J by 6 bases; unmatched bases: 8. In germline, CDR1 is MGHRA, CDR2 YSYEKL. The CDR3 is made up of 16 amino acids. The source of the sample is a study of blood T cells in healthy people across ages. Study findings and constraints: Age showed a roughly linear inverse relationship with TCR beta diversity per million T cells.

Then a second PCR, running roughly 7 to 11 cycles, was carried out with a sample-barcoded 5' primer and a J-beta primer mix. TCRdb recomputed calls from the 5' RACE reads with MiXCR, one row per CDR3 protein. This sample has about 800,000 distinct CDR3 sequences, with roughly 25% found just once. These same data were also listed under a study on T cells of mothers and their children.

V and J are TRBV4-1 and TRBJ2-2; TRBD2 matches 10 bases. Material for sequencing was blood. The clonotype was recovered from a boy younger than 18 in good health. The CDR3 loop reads CASSPLLAGWSGELFF. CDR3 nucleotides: TGCGCCAGCAGCCCCTTACTAGCGGGATGGTCCGGGGAGCTGTTTTTT.